These 18 T cell receptor beta chains came from one sample sequenced in a study of blood T cell repertoires in COVID-19. Produced via immunoSEQ multiplex PCR; TCRdb's table is partial and in-frame only. Seen here are over 300,000 clones, around 91% observed once, and the top ten hold over 9%. The sequenced material came from PBMCs or T cells enriched from blood (not recorded which). The source of these receptors is a woman between 40 and 55 years old who had recovered from COVID-19.

The V and J genes are TRBV7-2 and TRBJ2-7; no firm D call. The CDR3 extends over 14 amino acids. V lost 4 bases to trimming and J lost 4 bases, with 14 bases between them. Germline V gives CDR1 SGHTA, CDR2 FQGNSA. CDR3 sequence reads: CASSSTWSGYEQYF. CDR3 DNA: TGTGCCAGCAGCTCCACTTGGTCAGGATACGAGCAGTACTTC.

The chain links TRBV2 to TRBJ2-1; 12 positions match TRBD2. V lost 6 bases to trimming and J lost 7 bases; unmatched junction nucleotides: 10. Per germline, CDR1 SNHLY and CDR2 FYNNEI. The CDR3 extends over 16 amino acids. CDR3 region: CASRLELAGGYNEQFF. The CDR3 coding sequence is TGTGCCAGCAGGTTGGAACTAGCGGGAGGTTATAATGAGCAGTTCTTC.

The sample holds a few counts of this clone. The chain joins TRBV4-3 to TRBJ2-1, with 14 bases aligning to TRBD2. The CDR3 sequence is 19 residues long. Germline CDR1 reads LGHNA; CDR2 reads YSLEER. V dropped 1 base and J dropped 0; count of bases not matched to a gene: 5. The CDR3 region has the DNA TGCGCCAGCAGCCAAGTGGGACTAGCGGGGGCTACCTCCTACAATGAGCAGTTCTTC. Amino acids: CASSQVGLAGATSYNEQFF.

The chain combines TRBV25-1 with TRBJ2-5; D might be TRBD2 (6 bases). The CDR3 is made up of 13 amino acids. Germline loops: CDR1 MGHDK, CDR2 SYGVNS. Trimming took off 4 bases at V and 4 bases at J, with 10 bases between the two ends. CDR3 nucleotide sequence: TGTGCCAGCAGTGGCGGGGCGGGAGAGACCCAGTACTTC. Amino acids: CASSGGAGETQYF.

The chain uses TRBV4-3 and TRBJ2-7, with 11 bases identical to TRBD2. The germline V gene has CDR1 LGHNA and CDR2 YSLEER. The CDR3 extends over 16 amino acids. Trimming removed 0 bases from V and 6 bases from J; junction bases left unmatched: 7. The CDR3 nucleotides are TGCGCCAGCAGCCAAGATCGACTAGCGGGACTTAGCGAGCAGTACTTC. It codes for CASSQDRLAGLSEQYF.

The chain employs TRBV7-9 and TRBJ2-2; D is possibly TRBD2 (6 bases). This CDR3 is 16 amino acids long. V lost 7 bases to trimming and J lost 0 bases, with 15 bases between them. Germline V gives CDR1 SEHNR, CDR2 FQNEAQ (reference sequence). The CDR3 bases are TGTGCCAGCACCACCTGGGGGACTCCGAACACCGGGGAGCTGTTTTTT. Its protein product is CASTTWGTPNTGELFF.

This chain uses TRBV5-4 with TRBJ2-5; 9 bases are shared with TRBD2. The CDR3 is 14 amino acids. J lost 5 bases, V lost 2 bases, and 4 bases had no gene match. Germline V gene lookup returns CDR1 SGHNT and CDR2 YYREEE (reference sequence). In DNA form, the CDR3 reads TGTGCCAGCAGCTTTTCCGCGGGGGGGGAGACCCAGTACTTC. Residues: CASSFSAGGETQYF.

The chain joins TRBV15 to TRBJ1-6; D might be TRBD1 (6 bases). Trimming pared 3 bases from V and 9 bases from J, leaving 15 bases between. Per germline, CDR1 LNHNV and CDR2 YYDKDF (reference sequence). CDR3 length: 15 amino acids. For the CDR3, the DNA is TGTGCCACCAGCAGGGAACAGGGCATAGCTTCACCCCTCCACTTT. Protein: CATSREQGIASPLHF.

This clone came up a few times. This chain links TRBV21-1 with TRBJ1-5; TRBD1 reflects the table's D call only, with no check against the DNA. TRBV21-1 represents a pseudogene. The CDR3 is made up of 21 amino acids. This CDR3 is CASSKGGQDSQYLIANQPQHF. In DNA, the CDR3 is TGTGCCAGCAGCAAAGGCGGACAGGACTCCCAGTATTTAATAGCCAATCAGCCCCAGCATTTT.

This rearrangement joins TRBV30 to TRBJ1-4; D uncertain. Between the trimmed V and J ends, which lost 2 bases and 4 bases, there was a span of 11 bases. CDR1 GTSNPN and CDR2 SVGIG come from the germline V gene (reference sequence). The CDR3 runs 14 residues. CDR3 residues: CAWSLGRDNEKLFF. CDR3 DNA sequence: TGTGCCTGGAGTCTCGGACGGGATAATGAAAAACTGTTTTTT.

A single count supports this clone. The gene calls are TRBV24-1 and TRBJ2-2; TRBD2 might be the D (5 bases). Germline CDR1 KGHDR, CDR2 SFDVKD. This CDR3 is 15 amino acids long. Trimming cost V 5 bases and J 5 bases, with 14 bases left between them. The CDR3 region is CATSVAAARTGELFF. CDR3 sequence (DNA): TGTGCCACCAGTGTTGCAGCGGCCAGGACCGGGGAGCTGTTTTTT.

The chain has TRBV27 and TRBJ2-1; 10 nucleotides align to TRBD1. V trimming: 6 bases; J trimming: 6 bases; junction bases outside the gene matches: 11. The CDR3 runs 16 residues. Germline V gene sequence: CDR1 MNHEY, CDR2 SMNVEV (reference sequence). CDR3 loop: CASSSEVGTGANEQFF. The DNA for the CDR3 is TGTGCCAGCAGCTCAGAAGTCGGGACAGGGGCCAATGAGCAGTTCTTC.

This chain joins TRBV29-1 and TRBJ1-1; TRBD1 is a possible D gene (6 bases). Germline V gives CDR1 SQVTM, CDR2 ANQGSEA. The CDR3 extends over 13 amino acids. V was cut by 7 bases and J by 5 bases, with 17 bases left in between. The CDR3 spells CSATKGGGTEAFF. The CDR3 nucleotides are TGCAGCGCCACGAAGGGGGGAGGGACTGAAGCTTTCTTT.

The rearrangement uses TRBV7-9 and TRBJ1-1, with TRBD1 as a possible D gene (5 bases). Trimming removed 4 bases from V and 4 bases from J, with 7 bases in between. From germline, CDR1 is SEHNR and CDR2 FQNEAQ (reference sequence). This CDR3 contains 12 residues. The CDR3 reads CASSWGGTEAFF. The CDR3 DNA reads TGTGCCAGCAGCTGGGGCGGCACTGAAGCTTTCTTT.

CDR3 residues: CASTLEAMNTEAFF. The CDR3 coding sequence is TGTGCCAGCACCTTGGAGGCGATGAACACTGAAGCTTTCTTT. This chain joins TRBV2 and TRBJ1-1; D gene ambiguous. Trimming pared 7 bases from V and 0 bases from J, leaving 12 bases between. Germline CDR1 SNHLY, CDR2 FYNNEI. The CDR3 spans 14 residues.

The DNA of the CDR3 is TGTGCCAGCAGCCCCCTCTTCCAGGTCCGCAATGAGCAGTTCTTC. This gives the protein CASSPLFQVRNEQFF. The chain links TRBV3-1 (or the pseudogene TRBV3-2) to TRBJ2-1; D uncertain. The CDR3 sequence is 15 residues long. In germline, CDR1 is LGHDT, CDR2 YNNKEL (reference sequence). Trimming took 4 bases from V and 6 from J, leaving 16 bases between them.

This clone was detected only once. The V call is TRBV30, the J call TRBJ1-1, with 7 bases matching TRBD1. V gave up 5 bases and J gave up 2 bases; unmatched junction bases: 5. Germline loops: CDR1 GTSNPN, CDR2 SVGIG (reference sequence). The CDR3 loop spans 13 amino acids. CDR3 residues: CAWGTALNTEAFF. CDR3 nucleotide sequence: TGTGCCTGGGGGACAGCCCTCAACACTGAAGCTTTCTTT.

V is TRBV21-1 and J is TRBJ2-4; no DNA check was done on the table's D call, TRBD1. TRBV21-1 is a listed pseudogene. CDR3 length: 15 residues. The CDR3 region has the DNA TGTGCCAGCAGCGGCCCTGTAACAGGGGAAAACATTCAGTACTTC. It is translated as CASSGPVTGENIQYF.